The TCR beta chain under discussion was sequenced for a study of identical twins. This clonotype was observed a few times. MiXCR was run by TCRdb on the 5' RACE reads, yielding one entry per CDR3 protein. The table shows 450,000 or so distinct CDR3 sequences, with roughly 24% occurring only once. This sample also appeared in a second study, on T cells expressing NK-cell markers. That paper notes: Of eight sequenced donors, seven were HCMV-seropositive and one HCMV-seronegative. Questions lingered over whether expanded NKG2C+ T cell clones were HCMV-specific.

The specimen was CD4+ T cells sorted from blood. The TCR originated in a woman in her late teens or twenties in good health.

CDR3 sequence (DNA): TGCAGCGTCAGATCGGGACAGGGGTTTGGGTATGAGCAGTTCTTC. Translating gives CSVRSGQGFGYEQFF. The rearrangement uses TRBV29-1 and TRBJ2-1; 10 bases line up with TRBD1. The germline V gene encodes CDR1 SQVTM and CDR2 ANQGSEA. The CDR3 runs 15 residues. The V segment lost 6 bases and the J segment 8 bases; nucleotides outside the gene matches: 13.